This T cell receptor beta chain was identified in a study of blood T cell repertoires in COVID-19. Germline assignment: CDR1 LGHDT and CDR2 YNNKEL (reference sequence). CDR3 size: 18 residues. Trimming took off 4 bases at V and 4 bases at J, with 23 bases between the two ends. The assay was immunoSEQ multiplex PCR, and TCRdb's table has in-frame clones only and misses some. The sample consists of nearly 55,000 clones, around 93% of them appearing once. The chain combines TRBV3-1 (or the pseudogene TRBV3-2) with TRBJ2-1, with D possibly being TRBD2 (6 bases). The receptor was isolated from a woman aged 55 to 70 with active or convalescent COVID-19. The source material was peripheral blood. The CDR3 is CASSRSEFVGGKYNEQFF. The CDR3 nucleotides read TGTGCCAGCAGCCGAAGTGAATTCGTCGGGGGAAAATACAATGAGCAGTTCTTC.